This T cell receptor (beta chain) was observed in a study of Ad26.COV2.S vaccination and SARS-CoV-2 variants. Germline V gives CDR1 SGHRS, CDR2 YFSETQ. The V end was cut by 7 bases, the J end by 0 bases, with 9 bases between. CDR3 length: 13 amino acids. Produced via immunoSEQ multiplex PCR; TCRdb's table is partial and in-frame only. The sample holds around 300,000 clones, 88% seen once. Treatment here: 15 to 20 received Ad26.COV2.S at low or high dose, single or two shots; 5 received placebo; per-sample allocation not given. Day 63 after the first vaccine or placebo injection was the time point for sampling. Donor was an adult aged 18-55 years in Boston.

This receptor was taken from a person between 18 and 59 years old who received the Ad26.COV2.S COVID-19 vaccine or a placebo. The specimen was peripheral blood, collected in a trial of Ad26.COV2.S vaccine versus placebo. The chain couples TRBV5-1 to TRBJ2-3; no clear D gene. DNA of the CDR3: TGCGCCAGCTATAGAGGTAGCACAGATACGCAGTATTTT. It specifies CASYRGSTDTQYF.